The 5 T cell receptor beta chains below all came from one sample that was sequenced in a study of T cell changes during pregnancy in multiple sclerosis. TCRdb keeps only in-frame clones here, not all; method: immunoSEQ multiplex PCR. The profile covers 50,000 to 70,000 clones, with roughly nine tenths appearing a single time and 1% to 1.5% taken by the ten largest. The material sequenced was peripheral blood, taken after pregnancy. These receptors originate from a female donor in good health, enrolled as a control in a pregnancy study.

The gene calls are TRBV27 and TRBJ1-1; 8 nucleotides line up with TRBD1. Per germline, CDR1 MNHEY and CDR2 SMNVEV (reference sequence). V was pared by 5 bases and J by 7 bases, with 6 bases of the junction left unmatched. CDR3 length equals 13 residues. The CDR3 here is CASSPRTGNEAFF. The CDR3 DNA reads TGTGCCAGCAGTCCCCGGACAGGGAATGAAGCTTTCTTT.

The CDR3 nucleotides are TGCGCCAGCAGCTTGGAGCTAGCGGGGGAAACAGATACGCAGTATTTT. This sequence encodes CASSLELAGETDTQYF. The chain is built from TRBV5-1 and TRBJ2-3; 10 nucleotides match TRBD2. The germline V gene encodes CDR1 SGHRS and CDR2 YFSETQ. With 0 bases clipped from V and 3 bases from J, the junction kept 4 bases outside the gene matches. The CDR3 has 16 amino acids.

V gene TRBV7-2 combines with J gene TRBJ2-1; D is possibly TRBD2 (7 bases). Germline V gene sequence: CDR1 SGHTA, CDR2 FQGNSA. Trimming took off 8 bases at V and 0 bases at J, with 11 bases between the two ends. The length of the CDR3 is 14 residues. This chain's CDR3 is CASRRGGSYNEQFF. CDR3 in DNA: TGTGCCAGCCGTAGGGGGGGCTCCTACAATGAGCAGTTCTTC.

The chain is built from TRBV2 and TRBJ1-1, with 8 bases identical to TRBD1. The CDR3 covers 13 residues. The V gene's germline CDR1 is SNHLY and CDR2 FYNNEI. Trimming removed 8 bases from V and 7 bases from J; junction bases left unmatched: 9. The CDR3 DNA reads as TGTGCCAGCCTGGGACAGGATAACTTTGAAGCTTTCTTT. Translating gives CASLGQDNFEAFF.

The rearrangement uses TRBV20-1 and TRBJ1-4, with D possibly being TRBD1 (5 bases). Trimming removed 4 bases at V and 13 bases at J, with 13 bases between. Germline loops: CDR1 DFQATT, CDR2 SNEGSKA (reference sequence). This CDR3 has 11 residues. CDR3 in amino acids: CSANPAGVLFF. DNA for the CDR3: TGCAGTGCTAACCCGGCGGGGGTACTGTTTTTT.